This T cell receptor (beta chain) was profiled in a study of T cell responses to AZD1222 COVID-19 vaccine. Overall study results and limits: Two AZD1222 administrations were followed by greater Spike-specific TCR breadth and depth. White British ancestry dominated among donors, who included more females, and clonal diversity was possibly underestimated. Repertoire collection took place solely once the T cell response had peaked.

From germline, CDR1 is MDHEN and CDR2 SYDVKM. CDR3 length: 18 amino acids. Trimming cost V 2 bases and J 1 base, with 18 bases left between them. Here immunoSEQ multiplex PCR was the method, and the copy in TCRdb shows in-frame clones only, minus some. The sample has about 110,000 clones, around 93% seen once. Comments on this clone: The antigen is undetermined.

The material was peripheral blood, obtained 28 days after the second AZD1222 dose. The chain joins TRBV28 to TRBJ1-5; maybe TRBD1 (6 bases). This TCR came from an adult who received the AZD1222 COVID-19 vaccine. The CDR3 loop reads CASSLNRGAQGSNQPQHF. Here the CDR3 DNA reads TGTGCCAGCAGTTTAAATCGGGGGGCGCAGGGAAGCAATCAGCCCCAGCATTTT.